A single sample gave rise to the 18 T cell receptor beta chains below, sequenced in a study of T cells in Graves' hyperthyroidism and ophthalmopathy. What was amplified from RNA transcripts were TCR beta CDR3 regions. Initially, a first-round RT-PCR of the TCR CDR3 employed the HTBI primer set. Via MiXCR, TCRdb re-called the multiplex PCR reads, giving one row per CDR3 protein. The table records about 96,000 distinct CDR3 sequences, around 52% of them present only once. The source material was blood. The receptors were sampled from a woman aged 40 to 50 with Graves' hyperthyroidism.

On this clonotype: A single base separates this from a much larger clone, so it may be a read error. The gene calls are TRBV2 and TRBJ2-7; D is possibly TRBD1 or TRBD2 (5 bases each). CDR3 length: 13 amino acids. Germline V gives CDR1 SNHLY, CDR2 FYNNEI. The CDR3 DNA reads as TGTGCCAGCTCCCCAGGTCTGAGGGACGAGCCGTACTTC. Protein: CASSPGLRDEPYF. Complete variable domain (other parts from reference TRBV2 and TRBJ2-7): EPEVTQTPSHQVTQMGQEVILRCVPISNHLYFYWYRQILGQKVEFLVSFYNNEISEKSEIFDDQFSVERPDGSNFTLKIRSTKLEDSAMYFCASSPGLRDEPYFGPGTRLTVT.

The gene calls are TRBV11-2 and TRBJ1-6, with D possibly being TRBD1 (5 bases). The V end was cut by 5 bases, the J end by 7 bases, with 12 bases between. This CDR3 has 14 residues. Germline values: CDR1 SGHAT, CDR2 FQNNGV. This chain's CDR3 is CASSAGGWNSPLHF. The DNA for the CDR3 is TGTGCCAGCAGCGCGGGGGGGTGGAATTCACCCCTCCACTTT.

Ten or more counts support this clonotype. This rearrangement joins TRBV20-1 to TRBJ1-4; no firm D call. The CDR3 covers 12 residues. Deletions cut 3 bases from V and 4 bases from J, with 6 bases between. The V gene's germline CDR1 is DFQATT and CDR2 SNEGSKA (reference sequence). The CDR3 DNA sequence: TGCAGTGCTAGCTCGGGTAATGAAAAACTGTTTTTT. Amino acid sequence: CSASSGNEKLFF.

As concerns this clonotype: Relative to the germline gene, one junction end is altered; a read error may explain this. The chain uses TRBV5-8 and TRBJ1-2; D call uncertain. The germline V gene has CDR1 SGHTS and CDR2 YDEGEE. The CDR3 has 15 residues. CDR3 nucleotides: TGTGCTAGCAGCCAAGTGGGCCCAACACGCGCTGGCTGCACCTTC. As protein: CASSQVGPTRAGCTF. Based on the CDR3 plus reference TRBV5-8 and TRBJ1-2, the full variable domain is EAGVTQSPTHLIKTRGQQATLRCSPISGHTSVYWYQQALGLGLQFLLWYDEGEERNRGNFPPRFSGRQFPNYSSELNVNALELEDSALYLCASSQVGPTRAGCTFGSGTRLTVV.

The chain joins TRBV5-1 to TRBJ2-2; 15 nucleotides line up with TRBD2. Germline values: CDR1 SGHRS, CDR2 YFSETQ. The CDR3 contains 18 residues. The ends lost 3 bases at V and 5 bases at J; junction bases unmatched: 8. The DNA of the CDR3 is TGCGCCAGCAGCTGGCCGGGACTAGCGGGAGGCAAGACCGGGGAGCTGTTTTTT. It is translated as CASSWPGLAGGKTGELFF.

The rearrangement uses TRBV7-9 and TRBJ1-2; 9 nucleotides align to TRBD1. V gave up 1 base and J gave up 6 bases; unmatched junction bases: 6. The CDR3 is 15 amino acids. Per germline, CDR1 SEHNR and CDR2 FQNEAQ (reference sequence). The CDR3 protein is CASSLGDRVFNGYTF. DNA for the CDR3: TGTGCCAGCAGCTTAGGGGACAGGGTGTTCAATGGCTACACCTTC.

V gene TRBV7-2 combines with J gene TRBJ1-2, with 12 bases aligning to TRBD1. V lost 0 bases and J lost 2; bases outside the gene matches: 1. The V gene's germline CDR1 is SGHTA and CDR2 FQGNSA. This CDR3 region has 16 residues. The CDR3 DNA reads TGTGCCAGCAGCTTAGCCGGGACAGGGGGCAACTATGGCTACACCTTC. It codes for CASSLAGTGGNYGYTF.

The CDR3: CASSLQGRTPSGANVLTF. CDR3 nucleotides: TGTGCCAGCAGCTTACAGGGGCGGACCCCCTCTGGGGCCAACGTCCTGACTTTC. The V gene is TRBV7-8, the J gene TRBJ2-6, with D possibly matching TRBD1 (6 bases). V gave up 2 bases and J gave up 0 bases, with 14 bases separating them. This CDR3 region has 18 residues. CDR1 is SGHVS and CDR2 is FQNEAQ in the germline V gene. The variable domain in full, completed from reference TRBV7-8 and TRBJ2-6, reads GAGVSQSPRYKVAKRGQDVALRCDPISGHVSLFWYQQALGQGPEFLTYFQNEAQLDKSGLPSDRFFAERPEGSVSTLKIQRTQQEDSAVYLCASSLQGRTPSGANVLTFGAGSRLTVL.

As regards this clonotype: This sequence may be a read error, since a much larger clone differs from it by one base. The CDR3 carries no conserved terminal phenylalanine or tryptophan, so it likely arises from a read error. V and J are TRBV5-4 and TRBJ1-1, with a weak D call TRBD1 (6 bases). Per germline, CDR1 SGHNT and CDR2 YYREEE (reference sequence). This CDR3 has 14 residues. The CDR3 DNA reads TGCGCCAGCAGCCAATCCCGCAGGGGTACTGAAGCTTTCTCT. Translated: CASSQSRRGTEAFS.

Turning to this clonotype: It may be a read error: a sequence one base away is much more abundant. The rearrangement uses TRBV7-8 and TRBJ1-2; D unresolved. CDR1 SGHVS and CDR2 FQNEAQ come from the germline V gene. The length of the CDR3 is 14 residues. The CDR3 is CATSLDGRGGGYTF. CDR3 nucleotide sequence: TGTGCCACCAGCTTAGACGGGAGAGGTGGAGGCTACACCTTC.

The V call is TRBV15, the J call TRBJ2-7, with 13 bases fitting TRBD2. Looked up from germline, CDR1 is LNHNV and CDR2 is YYDKDF (reference sequence). The V gene end was trimmed by 2 bases and the J gene end by 5 bases; junction bases not matched to a gene: 6. The CDR3 totals 16 residues. The CDR3 bases are TGTGCCACCAGCAGACTGGGACTAGCGGGAAACGACGAGCAGTACTTC. Translated, it gives CATSRLGLAGNDEQYF. The full variable domain, its missing parts supplied by reference TRBV15 and TRBJ2-7, is DAMVIQNPRYQVTQFGKPVTLSCSQTLNHNVMYWYQQKSSQAPKLLFHYYDKDFNNEADTPDNFQSRRPNTSFCFLDIRSPGLGDTAMYLCATSRLGLAGNDEQYFGPGTRLTVT.

This sequence joins TRBV7-2 and TRBJ1-5; 7 nucleotides match TRBD1. Germline loops: CDR1 SGHTA, CDR2 FQGNSA. After removal of 6 bases from V and 14 bases from J, the junction contained 7 bases not matched to a gene. The length of the CDR3 is 11 residues. CDR3 DNA: TGTGCCAGCAGATACGGACAGGACGAGCATTTT. It encodes CASRYGQDEHF.

This clonotype was observed at least ten times. The chain carries TRBV7-9 and TRBJ2-3; perhaps TRBD1 as D (6 bases). The germline CDR1 and CDR2 sequences are SEHNR and FQNEAQ (reference sequence). The CDR3 spans 15 residues. V dropped 3 bases and J dropped 4 bases, with 14 bases sitting between them. CDR3: CASSLGNRVPDTQYF. The CDR3, as DNA: TGTGCCAGCAGCTTGGGAAACAGGGTCCCAGATACGCAGTATTTT.

The gene calls are TRBV2 and TRBJ1-3; D is perhaps TRBD1 (5 bases). The germline V and J ends were trimmed by 8 bases and 0 bases, with 29 bases remaining between them. The germline CDR1 and CDR2 sequences are SNHLY and FYNNEI. This CDR3 comprises 20 residues. The CDR3 is CASSPPYALGQGDSGNTIYF. In DNA, the CDR3 is TGTGCCAGCTCACCACCGTACGCGCTGGGGCAGGGCGACTCTGGAAACACCATATATTTT.

This clonotype was counted at least ten times. This chain uses TRBV5-8 with TRBJ2-7; the D is unclear. V gave up 4 bases and J gave up 0 bases, with 8 bases separating them. CDR1 is SGHTS and CDR2 is YDEGEE in the germline V gene. This CDR3 spans 13 amino acids. CDR3 sequence reads: CASSPPSSYEQYF. The CDR3 nucleotides are TGTGCCAGCAGCCCTCCAAGCTCCTACGAGCAGTACTTC.

The chain couples TRBV29-1 to TRBJ2-1; either TRBD1 or TRBD2 may fit D (5 bases each). This CDR3 has 13 amino acids. Trimming took 1 base from V and 7 from J, leaving 11 bases between them. Germline V gene lookup returns CDR1 SQVTM and CDR2 ANQGSEA. The CDR3, as DNA: TGCAGCGTTGAAGGGAGGAAGGGGAATGAGCAGTTCTTC. Its translation: CSVEGRKGNEQFF.

The V and J genes are TRBV29-1 and TRBJ1-2, with 9 bases lining up with TRBD1. Trimming cost V 8 bases and J 5 bases; bases outside gene matches: 6. The V gene's germline CDR1 is SQVTM and CDR2 ANQGSEA. The length of the CDR3 is 12 residues. CDR3 DNA: TGCAGCAGGGACAGGGCAAGATATGGCTACACCTTC. This gives the protein CSRDRARYGYTF.

With regard to this clonotype: One end of the junction varies from germline; a read error may be responsible. The chain couples TRBV15 to TRBJ1-2, with 9 bases identical to TRBD1. This CDR3 region has 15 residues. The germline CDR1 and CDR2 sequences are LNHNV and YYDKDF (reference sequence). The CDR3 nucleotides read TGTGCCGCCAGCAGCCAAGACAGGGGGAACTATGGCTACACCTTC. Translated, it gives CAASSQDRGNYGYTF. The full variable domain, with the rest looked up from reference TRBV15 and TRBJ1-2, is DAMVIQNPRYQVTQFGKPVTLSCSQTLNHNVMYWYQQKSSQAPKLLFHYYDKDFNNEADTPDNFQSRRPNTSFCFLDIRSPGLGDTAMYLCAASSQDRGNYGYTFGSGTRLTVV.